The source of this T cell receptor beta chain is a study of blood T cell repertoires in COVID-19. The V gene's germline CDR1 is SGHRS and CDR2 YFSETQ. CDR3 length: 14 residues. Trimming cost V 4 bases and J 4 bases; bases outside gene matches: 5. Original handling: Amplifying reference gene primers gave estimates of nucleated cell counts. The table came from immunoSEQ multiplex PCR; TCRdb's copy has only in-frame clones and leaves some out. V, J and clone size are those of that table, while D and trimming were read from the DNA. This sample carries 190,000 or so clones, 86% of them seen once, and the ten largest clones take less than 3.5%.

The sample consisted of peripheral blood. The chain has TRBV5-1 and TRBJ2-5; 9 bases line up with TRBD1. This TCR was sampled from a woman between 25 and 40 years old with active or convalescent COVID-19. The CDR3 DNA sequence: TGCGCCAGCAGCACCGGACAGGGGAGAGAGACCCAGTACTTC. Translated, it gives CASSTGQGRETQYF.